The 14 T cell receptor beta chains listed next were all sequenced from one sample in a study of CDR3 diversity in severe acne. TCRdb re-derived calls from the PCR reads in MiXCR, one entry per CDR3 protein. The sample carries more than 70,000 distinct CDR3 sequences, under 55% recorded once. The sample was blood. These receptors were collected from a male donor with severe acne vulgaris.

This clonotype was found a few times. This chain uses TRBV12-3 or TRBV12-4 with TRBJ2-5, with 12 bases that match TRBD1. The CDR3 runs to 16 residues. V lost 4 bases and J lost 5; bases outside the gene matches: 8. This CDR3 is CASSSSGTGGGETQYF. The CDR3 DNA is TGTGCCAGCAGTTCCAGCGGGACAGGGGGCGGGGAGACCCAGTACTTC.

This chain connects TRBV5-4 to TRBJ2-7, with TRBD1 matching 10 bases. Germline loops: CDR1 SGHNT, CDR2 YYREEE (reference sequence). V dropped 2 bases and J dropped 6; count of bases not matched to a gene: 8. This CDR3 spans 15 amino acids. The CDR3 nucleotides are TGTGCCAGCAGCTTAGACGACAGGGGGCGAATCGAGCAGTACTTC. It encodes CASSLDDRGRIEQYF.

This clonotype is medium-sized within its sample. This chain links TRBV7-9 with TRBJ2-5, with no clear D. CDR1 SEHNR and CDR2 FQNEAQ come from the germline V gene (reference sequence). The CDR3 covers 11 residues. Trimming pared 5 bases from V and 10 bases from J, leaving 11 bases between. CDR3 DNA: TGTGCCAGCAGCGCAACTGAAGACCAGTACTTC. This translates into CASSATEDQYF.

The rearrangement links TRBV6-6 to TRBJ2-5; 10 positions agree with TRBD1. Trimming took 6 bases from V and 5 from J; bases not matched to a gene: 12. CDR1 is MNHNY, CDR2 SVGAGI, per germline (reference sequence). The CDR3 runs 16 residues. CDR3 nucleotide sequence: TGTGCCAGCAGGGAGACAGGGGGCGGTGTGAGGGAGACCCAGTACTTC. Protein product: CASRETGGGVRETQYF.

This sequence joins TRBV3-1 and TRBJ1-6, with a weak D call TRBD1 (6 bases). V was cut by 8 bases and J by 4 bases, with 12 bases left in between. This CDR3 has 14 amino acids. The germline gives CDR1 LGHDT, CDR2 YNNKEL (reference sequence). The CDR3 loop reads CASGRGGYNSPLHF. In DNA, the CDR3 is TGTGCCAGCGGGAGGGGGGGTTATAATTCACCCCTCCACTTT.

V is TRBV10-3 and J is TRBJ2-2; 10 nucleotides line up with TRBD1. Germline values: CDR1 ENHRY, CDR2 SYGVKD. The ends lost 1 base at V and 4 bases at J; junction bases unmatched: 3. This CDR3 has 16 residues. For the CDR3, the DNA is TGTGCCATCAGTGAGTTAGGGACAGGGGTCACCGGGGAGCTGTTTTTT. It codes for CAISELGTGVTGELFF.

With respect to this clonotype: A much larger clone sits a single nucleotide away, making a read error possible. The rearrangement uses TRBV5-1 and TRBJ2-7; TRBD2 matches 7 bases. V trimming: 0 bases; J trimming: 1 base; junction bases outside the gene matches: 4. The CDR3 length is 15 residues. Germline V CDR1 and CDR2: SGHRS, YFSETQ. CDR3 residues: CASSLEAGCSYEQYV. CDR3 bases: TGCGCCAGCAGCTTGGAAGCGGGATGTTCCTACGAGCAGTACGTC.

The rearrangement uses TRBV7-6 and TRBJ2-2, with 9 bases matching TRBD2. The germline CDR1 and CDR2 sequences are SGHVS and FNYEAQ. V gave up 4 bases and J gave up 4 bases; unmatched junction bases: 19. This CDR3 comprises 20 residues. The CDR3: CASSSPILAGLTPVTGELFF. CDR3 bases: TGTGCCAGCAGCTCCCCTATACTAGCGGGCCTGACTCCGGTCACCGGGGAGCTGTTTTTT.

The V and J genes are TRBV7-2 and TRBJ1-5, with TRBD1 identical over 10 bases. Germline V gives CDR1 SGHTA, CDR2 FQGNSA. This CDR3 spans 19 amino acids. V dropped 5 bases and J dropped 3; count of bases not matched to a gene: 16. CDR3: CASSGSPRDRGIDNQPQHF. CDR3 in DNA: TGTGCCAGCAGCGGGTCCCCCCGGGACAGGGGAATTGACAATCAGCCCCAGCATTTT.

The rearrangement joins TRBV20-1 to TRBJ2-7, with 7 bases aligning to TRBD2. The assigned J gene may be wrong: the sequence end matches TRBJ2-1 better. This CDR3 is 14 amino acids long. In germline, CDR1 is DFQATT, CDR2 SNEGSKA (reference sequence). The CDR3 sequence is CSARDPLAAYEQFF. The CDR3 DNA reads TGCAGTGCTAGAGATCCCCTAGCGGCTTACGAGCAGTTCTTC.

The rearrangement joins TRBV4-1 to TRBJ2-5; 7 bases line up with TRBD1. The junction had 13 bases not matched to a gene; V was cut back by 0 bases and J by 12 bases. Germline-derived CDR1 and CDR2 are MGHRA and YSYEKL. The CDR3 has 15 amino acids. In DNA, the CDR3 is TGCGCCAGCAGCCAAGAACCGACAGGGATGAGACCGAAGTACTTC. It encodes CASSQEPTGMRPKYF.

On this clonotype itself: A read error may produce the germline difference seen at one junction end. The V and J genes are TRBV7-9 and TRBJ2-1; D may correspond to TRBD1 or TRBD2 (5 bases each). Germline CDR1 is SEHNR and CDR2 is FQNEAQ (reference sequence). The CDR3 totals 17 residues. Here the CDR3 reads CASSQINGTFVYNVQFF. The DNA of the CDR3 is TGTGCCAGCAGCCAAATAAATGGGACGTTTGTCTACAATGTGCAGTTCTTC.

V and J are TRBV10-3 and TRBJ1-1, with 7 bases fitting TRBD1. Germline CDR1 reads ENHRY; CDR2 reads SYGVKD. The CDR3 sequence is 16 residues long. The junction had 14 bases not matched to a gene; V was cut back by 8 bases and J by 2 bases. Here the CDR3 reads CAISPDRNPQNTEAFF. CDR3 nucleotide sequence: TGTGCCATCTCACCGGACAGGAACCCACAAAACACTGAAGCTTTCTTT.

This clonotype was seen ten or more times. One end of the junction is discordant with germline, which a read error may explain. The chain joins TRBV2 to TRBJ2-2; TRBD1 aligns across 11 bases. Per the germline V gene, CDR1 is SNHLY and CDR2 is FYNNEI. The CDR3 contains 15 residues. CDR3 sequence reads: CASSWDRGNSGELFF. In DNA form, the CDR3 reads TGTGCCAGCAGTTGGGACAGGGGGAACTCCGGGGAGCTGTTTTTT.